The clone carrying this T cell receptor (beta chain) showed up just a few times. The CDR3 covers 13 residues. V shed 7 bases and J shed 3 bases, with 15 bases lying between them. Germline V gene data show CDR1 as DFQATT and CDR2 as SNEGSKA (reference sequence). This sample was included in a study of T-cell reconstitution after alpha-beta-depleted transplantation in children. Library preparation (for TCRbeta) was performed with unique molecular identifiers. Each CDR3 protein is one row after TCRdb ran MiXCR on the PCR reads. This sample has almost 500,000 distinct CDR3 sequences, with under 15% found just once.

This chain links TRBV20-1 with TRBJ2-5; D gene uncertain. This TCR was sampled from a human donor who donated a stem cell graft to a child with combined immunodeficiency. This material consisted of PBMCs from the stem cell graft donor, taken from the stem cell graft. The DNA of the CDR3 is TGCAGTGTTCGTCGGCCAGTGGAAGAGACCCAGTACTTC. It specifies CSVRRPVEETQYF.